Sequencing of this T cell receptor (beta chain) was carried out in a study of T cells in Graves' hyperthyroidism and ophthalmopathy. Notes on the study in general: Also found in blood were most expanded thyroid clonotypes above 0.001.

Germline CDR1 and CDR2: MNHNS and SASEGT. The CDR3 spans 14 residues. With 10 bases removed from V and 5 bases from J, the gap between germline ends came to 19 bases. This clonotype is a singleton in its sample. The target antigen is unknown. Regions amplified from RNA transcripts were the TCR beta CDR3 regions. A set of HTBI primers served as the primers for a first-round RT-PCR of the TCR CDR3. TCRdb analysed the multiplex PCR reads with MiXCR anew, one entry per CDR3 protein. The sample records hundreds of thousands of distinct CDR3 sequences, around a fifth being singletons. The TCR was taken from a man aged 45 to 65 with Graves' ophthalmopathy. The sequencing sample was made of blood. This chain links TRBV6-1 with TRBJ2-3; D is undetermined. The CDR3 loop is CATIQGRLGDTQYF. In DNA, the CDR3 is TGTGCCACCATCCAAGGGCGGCTCGGAGATACGCAGTATTTT.